Described below is a single TCR beta chain sequence and its context. Here immunoSEQ multiplex PCR was the method, and the copy in TCRdb shows in-frame clones only, minus some. The sample contains roughly 220,000 clones, approximately 83% of which appear only once. The V gene end was trimmed by 4 bases and the J gene end by 5 bases; junction bases not matched to a gene: 13. Looked up from germline, CDR1 is SGHVS and CDR2 is FNYEAQ. The CDR3 runs to 17 residues. The source of the sample is a study of blood T cell repertoires in COVID-19. Whole-study context: PBMCs, B-cell-depleted T cells, or T cells provided the cDNA or gDNA that made up the material.

Sequenced input: peripheral blood. The sequence derives from a woman aged 60-75 years with acute or convalescent COVID-19. The J gene is TRBJ2-5, the V gene TRBV7-6, with 10 nucleotides matching TRBD2. DNA of the CDR3: TGTGCCAGCAGCTCCGAATGGAGCGGGGGGGCCTGGGAGACCCAGTACTTC. It codes for CASSSEWSGGAWETQYF.